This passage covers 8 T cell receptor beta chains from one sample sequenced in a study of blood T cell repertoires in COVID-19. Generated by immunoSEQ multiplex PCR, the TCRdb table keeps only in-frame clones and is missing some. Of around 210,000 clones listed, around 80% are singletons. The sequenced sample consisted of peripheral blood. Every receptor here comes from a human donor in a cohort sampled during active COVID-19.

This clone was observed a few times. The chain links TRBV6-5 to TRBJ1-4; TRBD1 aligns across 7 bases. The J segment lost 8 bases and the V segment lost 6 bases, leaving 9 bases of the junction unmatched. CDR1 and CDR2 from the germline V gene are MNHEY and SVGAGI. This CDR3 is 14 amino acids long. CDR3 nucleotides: TGTGCCAGCAGACTACAGGGGTCGGGAGAAAAACTGTTTTTT. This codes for CASRLQGSGEKLFF.

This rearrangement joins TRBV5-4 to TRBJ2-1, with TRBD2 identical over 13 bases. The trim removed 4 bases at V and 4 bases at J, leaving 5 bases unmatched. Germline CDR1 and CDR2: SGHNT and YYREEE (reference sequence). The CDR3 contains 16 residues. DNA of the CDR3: TGTGCCAGCAGCCCTGGGGGACTAGCGGGGTACAATGAGCAGTTCTTC. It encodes CASSPGGLAGYNEQFF. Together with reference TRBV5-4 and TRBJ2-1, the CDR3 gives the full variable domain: ETGVTQSPTHLIKTRGQQVTLRCSSQSGHNTVSWYQQALGQGPQFIFQYYREEENGRGNFPPRFSGLQFPNYSSELNVNALELDDSALYLCASSPGGLAGYNEQFFGPGTRLTVL.

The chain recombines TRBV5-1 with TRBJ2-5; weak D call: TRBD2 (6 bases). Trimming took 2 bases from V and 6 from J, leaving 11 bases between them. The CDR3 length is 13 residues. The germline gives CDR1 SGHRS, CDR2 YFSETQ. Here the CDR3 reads CASSLGGMQTQYF. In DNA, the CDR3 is TGCGCCAGCAGCTTAGGCGGGATGCAGACCCAGTACTTC.

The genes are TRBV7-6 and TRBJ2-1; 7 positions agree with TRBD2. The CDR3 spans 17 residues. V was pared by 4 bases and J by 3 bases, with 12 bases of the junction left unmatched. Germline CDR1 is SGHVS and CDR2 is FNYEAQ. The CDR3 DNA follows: TGTGCCAGCAGCTCCGGAACAGCGGGAACCGTCTACAATGAGCAGTTCTTC. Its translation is CASSSGTAGTVYNEQFF.

The CDR3 DNA follows: TGTGCCAGCAGCTTACAGGGGAGGGACGAGCAGTACTTC. Translated: CASSLQGRDEQYF. The chain employs TRBV11-1 and TRBJ2-7; perhaps TRBD2 as D (7 bases). V lost 2 bases and J lost 5, with 10 bases in between. CDR1 is SGHAT, CDR2 FQDESV, per germline (reference sequence). The CDR3 runs 13 residues.

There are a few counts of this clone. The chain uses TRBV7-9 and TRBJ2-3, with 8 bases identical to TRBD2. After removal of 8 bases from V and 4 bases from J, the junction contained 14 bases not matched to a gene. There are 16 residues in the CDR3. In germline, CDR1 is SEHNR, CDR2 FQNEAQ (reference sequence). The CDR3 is CASSRTGGPLSDTQYF. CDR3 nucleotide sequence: TGTGCCAGCTCTCGCACGGGAGGGCCCTTGTCAGATACGCAGTATTTT.

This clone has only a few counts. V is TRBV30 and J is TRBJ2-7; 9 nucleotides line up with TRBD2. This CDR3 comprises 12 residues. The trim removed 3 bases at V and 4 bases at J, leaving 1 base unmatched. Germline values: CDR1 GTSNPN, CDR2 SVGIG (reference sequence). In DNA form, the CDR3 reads TGTGCCTGGAGGCGGGGGGGGTACGAGCAGTACTTC. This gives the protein CAWRRGGYEQYF. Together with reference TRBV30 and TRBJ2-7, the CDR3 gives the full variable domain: SQTIHQWPATLVQPVGSPLSLECTVEGTSNPNLYWYRQAAGRGLQLLFYSVGIGQISSEVPQNLSASRPQDRQFILSSKKLLLSDSGFYLCAWRRGGYEQYFGPGTRLTVT.

The CDR3 coding sequence is TGTGCCAGCAGTGAAAGGGGACTAGCGGGAGGGCCGAGGACAGATACGCAGTATTTT. This encodes CASSERGLAGGPRTDTQYF. The chain carries TRBV6-1 and TRBJ2-3; TRBD2 matches at 16 bases. CDR3 length equals 19 residues. In germline, CDR1 is MNHNS, CDR2 SASEGT. Trimming cost V 2 bases and J 3 bases; bases outside gene matches: 8.